What follows is one T cell receptor beta chain and its context. This clonotype appeared a few times. It has no known antigen specificity. No base quality values were provided; no much bigger clone lies one nucleotide off. These data belong to a study of blood T cells in healthy people across ages (dated by TCRdb to the mid-2010s). Study-level background: In model experiments, template switching captured about one uniquely barcoded TCR beta cDNA molecule for every two T cells. To track age-related changes in TCR beta repertoire diversity, the study relied on deep sequencing normalized with unique cDNA molecular identifiers. Two additional independent replicas of 1 million unique cDNA reads from the same blood draw were analyzed for two donors (one aged 18 to 30 and one aged 80 or older). The donors were divided into four age groups: young (average approximately 16 years), middle-aged (approximately 42), aged (roughly 66) and long-lived (82).

Library preparation was by 5' RACE. These reads were obtained on an Illumina HiSeq 2500. A second PCR of roughly 7 to 12 cycles was performed with a sample-barcoded 5' primer and a J-beta primer mix. Each TCR beta cDNA molecule received a unique molecular identifier from a template-switch 5' adaptor carrying 12 random nucleotides. Each sample yielded at least 3 million CDR3-containing paired-end reads. All of the RNA was converted into first-strand cDNA using the Mint cDNA synthesis kit, with a TRBC-specific oligonucleotide serving as the primer. All cDNA was treated with uracil-DNA glycosylase and then went through a first 18-cycle PCR with the universal primers M1SS and BC2_uni_R. Turning to the authors' computational methods: Each sample was normalized by randomly selecting 1 million high-quality reads, each carrying a distinct molecular identifier. Reads with shared molecular identifiers were discarded instead of being binned into consensus sequences. MiTCR, set to a Q25 quality threshold and the strictest error-elimination algorithm, was used for CDR3 identification, clonotype clustering and error correction. A nonparametric unseen species model with Euler transformation was used to estimate lower-bound total TCR beta diversity. TCRdb's own reprocessing of the public reads used fastp at Q25 and MiXCR and kept productive beta chains. Each entry is one CDR3 protein sequence, shown with its most common DNA and genes. None of the V and J calls come from the authors' own analysis; TCRdb made them. Counted in this sample were approximately 780,000 distinct CDR3 sequences; about 26% of them appeared once. The ten largest make up under 3% of the sample.

The paper as a whole reports these results and caveats: There was a strong correlation between observed TCR beta diversity and the percentage of naive T cells measured by flow cytometry. Estimates of total diversity based on one million sequenced T cells were regarded as lower bounds and as underestimates. As age increased, observed TCR beta diversity per million T cells dropped in a roughly linear way, and a significant reduction was already evident by age 40. Donor CMV infection status was unknown, potentially confounding age-related changes in expanded clonotypes. Compared with the aged group, the long-lived group had more naive CD4+ T cells, fewer expanded clones and increased TCR diversity, suggesting age selection. Bulk unsorted PBMC profiling prevented conclusive comparison of naive and antigen-experienced compartments.

The donors were 40 or so Caucasian individuals from Russia, aged roughly 6 to 100 years, who were systemically healthy. Roughly 11 milliliters of peripheral blood were drawn from each donor into EDTA-treated Vacutainer tubes. Ficoll-Paque density-gradient centrifugation was used to isolate PBMCs, with at least 7 million obtained per sample. Total RNA, at least 6 micrograms per sample, was extracted from PBMCs with Trizol reagent. The percentages of naive CD45RAhigh/CD27high T cells were determined by flow cytometry on a PBMC aliquot from every donor. These same data were also listed under a study on T cells of mothers and their children. The second paper further reports: Nine systemically healthy Caucasian individuals served as donors, namely three mothers together with their six children. cDNA synthesis consumed the entire amount of extracted RNA, loaded at about 1.5 ug RNA in each 15 ul reaction. In the second PCR, the M1S primer added sample barcodes and 2-4 random nucleotides. Over 9 million TCR beta CDR3 reads came from each mother, compared with around 3 million reads from each child. Thymic selection shapes the output of TCR recombination in a similar way in related and unrelated pairs, and inherited differences have a minor effect. Normalized repertoire overlap was always slightly but never significantly higher in related than unrelated mother-child pairs. No persistent microchimeric T cell clones were found, with a detection sensitivity of approximately 100 clones per million clonotypes. To look for features that set related mother-child pairs apart from unrelated individuals, the researchers ran deep NGS to compare the TCR beta repertoires of mothers and children. Mothers averaged around 43 +/- 4 years of age and children averaged around 10 +/- 4 years. After adapters were ligated using NEBNext reagents, the libraries underwent 100+100 nt paired-end sequencing on an Illumina HiSeq 2000. Mother and child libraries were prepared a month apart and sequenced in separate runs to prevent cross-contamination. For each donor, between 500,000 and 2,000,000 distinct TCR beta clonotypes were identified. Naive TCR beta clonotypes were estimated from low-frequency clonotypes matched to each donor's FACS-determined naive share, without sorting.

The sequence was collected from a boy aged 10-17 years in good health. What was sequenced was blood.

The CDR3 in this case is CASSPTEGNYGYTF. At the DNA level, the sequence is TGCGCCAGCAGCCCCACGGAGGGCAACTATGGCTACACCTTC. The receptor chain draws on TRBV4-1 and TRBJ1-2; the D gene lacks a confident call. V loses 4 bases, J loses 2 bases, and the germline ends lie 11 bases apart. Looking up the germline V gene yields CDR1 MGHRA and CDR2 YSYEKL. The CDR3, cysteine through phenylalanine, is 14 amino acids long. The read is trimmed to its CDR3 DNA, 42 bases read in frame from base 1.